This T cell receptor (beta chain) was obtained from a study of blood T cell repertoires in COVID-19. Study as a whole: Material from acute and convalescent COVID-19 was sourced from the United States, Italy and Spain.

Participants reported their clinical history, and cohort assignment relied on those reports. For recovered donors of Cohort 3, there were two negative PCRs, clearance, or symptom resolution. In this sample, this clone turned up once. V lost 8 bases and J 4 bases, leaving 9 bases between the germline ends. In germline, CDR1 is SGHNT, CDR2 YENEEA. This CDR3 has 13 residues. Produced via immunoSEQ multiplex PCR; TCRdb's table is partial and in-frame only. The data show 250,000 to 400,000 clones, under 95% seen once. Sequencing input: PBMCs or T cells enriched from blood (not recorded which). V usage is TRBV11-3 and J usage is TRBJ2-6, with D unclear. This receptor was identified in a man between 60 and 75 years old who had recovered from COVID-19. In DNA, the CDR3 is TGTGCCAGCCACTGGGCCGGGGCCAACGTCCTGACTTTC. It specifies CASHWAGANVLTF. The entire variable domain, with the rest obtained from reference TRBV11-3 and TRBJ2-6, is as follows: EAGVVQSPRYKIIEKKQPVAFWCNPISGHNTLYWYLQNLGQGPELLIRYENEEAVDDSQLPKDRFSAERLKGVDSTLKIQPAELGDSAVYLCASHWAGANVLTFGAGSRLTVL.